The 28 T cell receptor beta chains in this list originate from one sample, sequenced in a study of OX40 agonist ivuxolimab in advanced cancers. TCRdb keeps only in-frame clones here, not all; method: immunoSEQ multiplex PCR. The table lists tens of thousands of clones, around 84% of them singletons. Material: CD4+ or CD8+ T cells sorted from blood, obtained in a trial of the OX40 agonist ivuxolimab. These receptors came from an adult with an advanced solid tumor such as melanoma, head and neck, liver or kidney cancer.

This chain uses TRBV27 with TRBJ1-5; D remains unclear. The germline V gene encodes CDR1 MNHEY and CDR2 SMNVEV (reference sequence). The ends were cut back, 10 bases at V and 2 bases at J, with 15 bases in the middle. This CDR3 spans 14 amino acids. The CDR3 region is CATQGSGGNQPQHF. CDR3 DNA: TGTGCCACCCAAGGGTCAGGAGGCAATCAGCCCCAGCATTTT.

This clone appeared once. The V gene is TRBV5-6, the J gene TRBJ1-2; D is undetermined. With 0 bases removed from V and 7 bases from J, the gap between germline ends came to 10 bases. The CDR3 contains 13 residues. Per germline, CDR1 SGHDT and CDR2 YYEEEE. CDR3 residues: CASSLVSEAGYTF. CDR3 sequence (DNA): TGTGCCAGCAGCTTGGTCTCTGAGGCTGGCTACACCTTC.

This chain links TRBV28 with TRBJ1-2; D not certain. CDR3 length equals 14 residues. The germline V and J ends were trimmed by 2 bases and 8 bases, with 15 bases remaining between them. Looked up from germline, CDR1 is MDHEN and CDR2 is SYDVKM. CDR3 amino acids: CASSLLPAGLGYTF. CDR3 nucleotides: TGTGCCAGCAGTTTACTACCGGCCGGGCTCGGCTACACCTTC.

The chain recombines TRBV11-2 with TRBJ2-2; possibly TRBD2 for D (6 bases). The V and J ends lost 5 bases and 5 bases respectively, with 12 bases between them. The CDR3 totals 14 residues. Germline CDR1 is SGHAT and CDR2 is FQNNGV. The CDR3 nucleotides read TGTGCCAGCAGCGTCGGGACTCGTACCGGGGAGCTGTTTTTT. This encodes CASSVGTRTGELFF.

The chain links TRBV18 to TRBJ1-1, with 8 bases fitting TRBD1. Germline-derived CDR1 and CDR2 are KGHSH and LQKENI. V lost 6 bases and J lost 4; bases outside the gene matches: 10. The CDR3 covers 15 residues. CDR3 sequence reads: CASSSAGQGVTEAFF. DNA for the CDR3: TGTGCCAGCTCTTCCGCTGGACAGGGAGTCACTGAAGCTTTCTTT.

The chain joins TRBV6-5 to TRBJ2-1; no firm D call. The V gene lost 10 bases and the J gene lost 3 bases, with 7 bases spanning the gap. In germline, CDR1 is MNHEY, CDR2 SVGAGI. CDR3 size: 11 residues. Here the CDR3 DNA reads TGTGCCACCCAGAACTACAATGAGCAGTTCTTC. This sequence encodes CATQNYNEQFF.

This chain links TRBV18 with TRBJ2-7; D may match TRBD1 or TRBD2 (5 bases each). With 3 bases removed from V and 5 bases from J, the gap between germline ends came to 14 bases. CDR1 and CDR2 (germline): KGHSH, LQKENI. The CDR3 covers 14 residues. CDR3 protein: CASSPPGSIHEQYF. The CDR3 nucleotides read TGTGCCAGCTCACCGCCAGGGAGCATCCACGAGCAGTACTTC.

The gene calls are TRBV5-1 and TRBJ2-7, with a tentative D call TRBD2 (5 bases). V lost 3 bases to trimming and J lost 3 bases, with 10 bases between them. CDR1 SGHRS and CDR2 YFSETQ come from the germline V gene. The CDR3 sequence is 13 residues long. In nucleotides, the CDR3 is TGCGCCAGCAGCTCGATCGGGGACTACGAGCAGTACTTC. Protein product: CASSSIGDYEQYF.

This chain connects TRBV7-8 to TRBJ2-2; TRBD2 aligns across 9 bases. CDR1 and CDR2 (germline): SGHVS, FQNEAQ. The CDR3 consists of 16 residues. V was clipped by 6 bases and J by 2 bases; unmatched bases: 7. CDR3 coding DNA: TGTGCCAGCAGTTCCCCGGGACTAGCCAACACCGGGGAGCTGTTTTTT. This sequence encodes CASSSPGLANTGELFF.

This clone was counted a few times. This sequence joins TRBV2 and TRBJ1-5; TRBD1 agrees at 9 bases. Germline V gene lookup returns CDR1 SNHLY and CDR2 FYNNEI. The junction had 10 bases not matched to a gene; V was cut back by 7 bases and J by 6 bases. The CDR3 spans 15 residues. CDR3 loop: CASTPGTGYRQPQHF. The CDR3 DNA reads TGTGCCAGCACCCCCGGGACAGGGTATCGTCAGCCCCAGCATTTT.

V and J are TRBV15 and TRBJ1-2, with D unresolved. CDR1 LNHNV and CDR2 YYDKDF come from the germline V gene (reference sequence). CDR3 size: 16 residues. Trimming removed 1 base at V and 0 bases at J, with 12 bases between. CDR3 region: CATSRVITEANYGYTF. The CDR3 bases are TGTGCCACCAGCAGAGTAATCACGGAAGCTAACTATGGCTACACCTTC. Full variable domain (rest looked up from reference TRBV15 and TRBJ1-2): DAMVIQNPRYQVTQFGKPVTLSCSQTLNHNVMYWYQQKSSQAPKLLFHYYDKDFNNEADTPDNFQSRRPNTSFCFLDIRSPGLGDTAMYLCATSRVITEANYGYTFGSGTRLTVV.

The chain joins TRBV6-5 to TRBJ1-1; 9 positions match TRBD1. V lost 5 bases to trimming and J lost 5 bases; unmatched junction nucleotides: 6. The CDR3 totals 14 residues. The germline CDR1 and CDR2 sequences are MNHEY and SVGAGI. CDR3 nucleotide sequence: TGTGCCAGCAGTAAAACAGGGGGCTGGACTGAAGCTTTCTTT. Protein product: CASSKTGGWTEAFF.

The V call is TRBV7-9, the J call TRBJ1-1, with TRBD1 identical over 7 bases. Unmatched junction bases numbered 11, after V lost 8 bases and J lost 2 bases. Germline CDR1 is SEHNR and CDR2 is FQNEAQ (reference sequence). This CDR3 spans 15 amino acids. The CDR3 is CASGRGALGNTEAFF. The CDR3 DNA sequence: TGTGCCAGCGGCAGGGGGGCCCTGGGAAACACTGAAGCTTTCTTT.

This clone has just one count. The rearrangement links TRBV6-1 to TRBJ2-7, with no clear D. The CDR3 is made up of 13 amino acids. The germline CDR1 and CDR2 sequences are MNHNS and SASEGT. With 4 bases removed from V and 4 bases from J, the gap between germline ends came to 11 bases. CDR3 in DNA: TGTGCCAGCAGTGTTATTGCGCAGTACGAGCAGTACTTC. It specifies CASSVIAQYEQYF.

Only a few counts were recorded for this clone. The chain joins TRBV6-5 to TRBJ2-7; D unresolved. CDR1 and CDR2 (germline): MNHEY, SVGAGI. Trimming removed 6 bases at V and 6 bases at J, with 9 bases between. This CDR3 is built from 11 residues. CDR3 loop: CASRTKGEQYF. As DNA, the CDR3 is TGTGCCAGCAGGACCAAAGGCGAGCAGTACTTC.

The chain joins TRBV5-4 to TRBJ2-3; possibly TRBD1 for D (6 bases). There are 15 residues in the CDR3. The germline CDR1 and CDR2 sequences are SGHNT and YYREEE (reference sequence). V was shortened by 1 base and J by 4 bases, with 13 bases between the two germline ends. The CDR3 region is CASSLFQGPPDTQYF. The CDR3 DNA follows: TGTGCCAGCAGCTTGTTCCAGGGGCCCCCAGATACGCAGTATTTT.

The rearrangement links TRBV6-5 to TRBJ1-1; D ambiguous. Trimming pared 4 bases from V and 9 bases from J, leaving 15 bases between. Germline CDR1 reads MNHEY; CDR2 reads SVGAGI. This CDR3 comprises 13 residues. The chain's CDR3 is CASSLQTSFKAFF. The DNA of the CDR3 is TGTGCCAGCAGTTTACAGACAAGTTTTAAAGCTTTCTTT.

The rearrangement uses TRBV6-5 and TRBJ2-5; 8 nucleotides match TRBD2. V trimming: 6 bases; J trimming: 5 bases; junction bases outside the gene matches: 8. The V gene's germline CDR1 is MNHEY and CDR2 SVGAGI. The CDR3 contains 14 residues. Written as DNA, the CDR3 is TGTGCCAGCAGCCCTCAGCGGGGGATCGAGACCCAGTACTTC. This encodes CASSPQRGIETQYF.

A single count supports this clone. The chain has TRBV19 and TRBJ1-5; 7 nucleotides match TRBD1. Germline CDR1 is LNHDA and CDR2 is SQIVND (reference sequence). The CDR3 contains 15 residues. Unmatched junction bases numbered 11, after V lost 3 bases and J lost 9 bases. The CDR3 DNA is TGTGCCAGTAGTATCTCTCAGACAGGGCATGGGCCCCAGCATTTT. Amino acid sequence: CASSISQTGHGPQHF.

This clone has a handful of counts. The V gene is TRBV30, the J gene TRBJ1-4; D gene uncertain. The CDR3 sequence is 12 residues long. Germline V gives CDR1 GTSNPN, CDR2 SVGIG (reference sequence). V was clipped by 5 bases and J by 5 bases, with 9 bases between them. In DNA, the CDR3 is TGTGCCTGGCGGGGAAGAAATGAAAAACTGTTTTTT. Its translation is CAWRGRNEKLFF.

The chain employs TRBV29-1 and TRBJ1-1; TRBD1 might be the D (5 bases). V lost 8 bases, J lost 2 bases, and 15 bases lay in between. Germline V lookup: CDR1 SQVTM, CDR2 ANQGSEA. The CDR3 has 13 amino acids. The CDR3 bases are TGCAGCATTTGTCAACAGGCAAACACTGAAGCTTTCTTT. Its translation: CSICQQANTEAFF.

The CDR3 DNA reads as TGTGCCAGCAGCTCCTCCGGGCTCGCCGGCACTGAAGCTTTCTTT. Translating gives CASSSSGLAGTEAFF. The V call is TRBV9, the J call TRBJ1-1; D is unclear. The V gene lost 4 bases and the J gene lost 4 bases, with 17 bases spanning the gap. There are 15 residues in the CDR3. CDR1 and CDR2 from the germline V gene are SGDLS and YYNGEE.

This clone has a single count. The rearrangement links TRBV6-6 to TRBJ1-5, with D possibly being TRBD1 (5 bases). The germline gives CDR1 MNHNY, CDR2 SVGAGI (reference sequence). This CDR3 is 14 amino acids long. V lost 5 bases and J 6 bases, leaving 14 bases between the germline ends. DNA for the CDR3: TGTGCCAGCAGTGCCCTGGGGGGGGGTCAGCCCCAGCATTTT. As protein: CASSALGGGQPQHF.

This chain uses TRBV10-2 with TRBJ2-1, with 8 positions matching TRBD2. The CDR3 runs 16 residues. V was pared by 4 bases and J by 3 bases, with 8 bases of the junction left unmatched. Germline CDR1 reads WSHSY; CDR2 reads SAAADI. The CDR3 is CASSAQLADFYNEQFF. In DNA, the CDR3 is TGCGCCAGCAGTGCCCAACTAGCGGACTTCTACAATGAGCAGTTCTTC.

The V call is TRBV6-5, the J call TRBJ2-3; D not resolved. Trimming took 6 bases from V and 3 from J, leaving 7 bases between them. The CDR3 sequence is 12 residues long. From germline, CDR1 is MNHEY and CDR2 SVGAGI. The CDR3 reads CASSSRTDTQYF. The CDR3 DNA follows: TGTGCCAGCAGCTCCAGGACAGATACGCAGTATTTT.

The J gene is TRBJ2-7, the V gene TRBV7-9; 8 positions agree with TRBD1. The CDR3 sequence is 17 residues long. Looked up from germline, CDR1 is SEHNR and CDR2 is FQNEAQ (reference sequence). Trimming took 0 bases from V and 4 from J; bases not matched to a gene: 11. Written as DNA, the CDR3 is TGTGCCAGCAGCTTAGCGGTGGCGGGACAGGTGGGGTACGAGCAGTACTTC. Amino acid sequence: CASSLAVAGQVGYEQYF.

This sequence joins TRBV5-1 and TRBJ2-2; D gene unclear. CDR3 size: 15 residues. The germline CDR1 and CDR2 sequences are SGHRS and YFSETQ. V gave up 2 bases and J gave up 0 bases, with 8 bases separating them. The chain's CDR3 is CASSLETANTGELFF. The CDR3, as DNA: TGCGCCAGCAGCTTAGAGACTGCGAACACCGGGGAGCTGTTTTTT.

This clone occurred once. The J gene is TRBJ2-1, the V gene TRBV5-1, with TRBD2 matching 7 bases. The CDR3 has 15 amino acids. Germline CDR1 reads SGHRS; CDR2 reads YFSETQ. The J segment lost 0 bases and the V segment lost 5 bases, leaving 5 bases of the junction unmatched. The CDR3 nucleotides are TGCGCCAGCAGAGCGGGATATAGCTCCTACAATGAGCAGTTCTTC. Translating gives CASRAGYSSYNEQFF.